These 29 T cell receptor beta chains came from one sample sequenced in a study of beta chain features in type 1 diabetes (dated 2018 in TCRdb). Libraries were made using the immunoSEQ multiplex PCR assay. The High Capacity cDNA Reverse Transcription Kit was used to reverse transcribe all of the isolated RNA, meaning that expressed TCRB transcripts were what got sequenced. Here the immuneACCESS table is served through TCRdb, limited to in-frame sequences with V and J called. Missing clones are a known gap in these copies; in checked studies unresolved V genes cover under half, and the rest lacks a known reason. The sample yields 400,000 to 500,000 clones; approximately 15% were counted once. The top ten clones comprise about 0.034% of the sample. Specimen: naive CD4+ T cells from blood. The meaning of the sample's cell subset or site label: true naive CD4+ T cells. The origin of the receptors is a man younger than 45 in good health.

With regard to this clone: In the same sample, other DNA sequences code for this CDR3. The chain couples TRBV9 to TRBJ1-3; no clear D. From germline, CDR1 is SGDLS and CDR2 YYNGEE. Trimming took 0 bases from V and 4 from J, leaving 8 bases between them. The CDR3 totals 14 residues. The CDR3 DNA reads TGTGCCAGCAGCGTAGAAACGGCGGGAAACACCATATATTTT. Its protein is CASSVETAGNTIYF.

The chain recombines TRBV30 with TRBJ2-6; tentative D call: TRBD2 (6 bases). This CDR3 has 15 amino acids. With 3 bases removed from V and 0 bases from J, the gap between germline ends came to 9 bases. Germline loops: CDR1 GTSNPN, CDR2 SVGIG (reference sequence). In nucleotides, the CDR3 is TGTGCCTGGAGCGCGGGGCTCTCTGGGGCCAACGTCCTGACTTTC. Its protein product is CAWSAGLSGANVLTF.

This clone has just a few counts. At one end, the junction sequence differs from germline, possibly due to a read error. The V gene is TRBV2, the J gene TRBJ2-3, with unresolved D. Germline V gives CDR1 SNHLY, CDR2 FYNNEI. The CDR3 extends over 12 amino acids. The CDR3 loop reads CASSGDTNTQYF. The CDR3 coding sequence is TGTGCCAGCAGTGGAGACACAAATACGCAGTATTTT.

This clone showed up just a few times. This sequence joins TRBV15 and TRBJ2-1, with D perhaps TRBD2 (6 bases). CDR3 size: 15 residues. With 4 bases removed from V and 6 bases from J, the gap between germline ends came to 16 bases. Per the germline V gene, CDR1 is LNHNV and CDR2 is YYDKDF (reference sequence). The CDR3 loop reads CATSKVPGAGNEQFF. The CDR3 nucleotides are TGTGCCACCAGCAAAGTCCCGGGAGCCGGCAATGAGCAGTTCTTC.

This clone was detected only a few times. The chain couples TRBV7-2 to TRBJ2-3; possible D gene TRBD2, 5 bases. The V and J ends lost 1 base and 13 bases respectively, with 15 bases between them. The CDR3 extends over 13 amino acids. In germline, CDR1 is SGHTA, CDR2 FQGNSA. In nucleotides, the CDR3 is TGTGCCAGCAGCTTAGAGCGCGGGCCCGTAGAGTATTTT. Translating it yields CASSLERGPVEYF.

The chain uses TRBV19 and TRBJ2-7; 7 positions agree with TRBD1. V shed 3 bases, J shed 0 bases, and the junction held 2 bases outside the gene matches. The V gene's germline CDR1 is LNHDA and CDR2 SQIVND (reference sequence). The CDR3 runs to 14 residues. This CDR3 reads CASSIGTDSYEQYF. CDR3 nucleotides: TGTGCCAGTAGTATCGGGACAGACTCCTACGAGCAGTACTTC. The whole variable domain, remainder taken from reference TRBV19 and TRBJ2-7, is DGGITQSPKYLFRKEGQNVTLSCEQNLNHDAMYWYRQDPGQGLRLIYYSQIVNDFQKGDIAEGYSVSREKKESFPLTVTSAQKNPTAFYLCASSIGTDSYEQYFGPGTRLTVT.

The rearrangement links TRBV10-3 to TRBJ2-2; D is unresolved. In germline, CDR1 is ENHRY, CDR2 SYGVKD. The CDR3 has 11 residues. The V end lost 5 bases, the J end lost 2 bases, and 0 bases lay between the germline ends. The CDR3 nucleotides are TGTGCCATCAGTAACACCGGGGAGCTGTTTTTT. Translating gives CAISNTGELFF.

This clone showed up just a few times. This chain connects TRBV5-1 to TRBJ2-7; D is uncertain. V shed 1 base and J shed 5 bases, with 7 bases lying between them. CDR1 is SGHRS and CDR2 is YFSETQ in the germline V gene. The CDR3 has 12 amino acids. The CDR3 coding sequence is TGCGCCAGCAGCTTGTTAGGCGACGAGCAGTACTTC. Translation gives CASSLLGDEQYF.

The rearrangement joins TRBV28 to TRBJ2-7; 7 positions agree with TRBD2. Germline CDR1 MDHEN, CDR2 SYDVKM. The CDR3 totals 15 residues. J was trimmed by 0 bases and V by 5 bases; bases with no gene match: 7. This CDR3 is CASSRGLPSSYEQYV. The CDR3 coding sequence is TGTGCCAGCAGTCGGGGACTACCTAGCTCCTACGAGCAGTACGTC.

This sequence joins TRBV18 and TRBJ2-3, with 10 nucleotides matching TRBD2. The CDR3 is 14 amino acids. The germline V gene encodes CDR1 KGHSH and CDR2 LQKENI. Trimming at V came to 6 bases and at J to 4 bases, leaving 4 bases not matched to a gene. The CDR3 here is CASSLAGVPDTQYF. CDR3 nucleotides: TGTGCCAGCTCGCTAGCGGGGGTTCCAGATACGCAGTATTTT.

The chain combines TRBV7-9 with TRBJ2-3, with D possibly TRBD1 on 5 matching bases. The CDR3 has 16 amino acids. V was pared by 0 bases and J by 4 bases, with 14 bases between. In germline, CDR1 is SEHNR, CDR2 FQNEAQ (reference sequence). DNA for the CDR3: TGTGCCAGCAGCTTAGCGATTGACCCCAGGGCAGATACGCAGTATTTT. Amino acid sequence: CASSLAIDPRADTQYF. Based on the CDR3 plus reference TRBV7-9 and TRBJ2-3, the full variable domain is DTGVSQNPRHKITKRGQNVTFRCDPISEHNRLYWYRQTLGQGPEFLTYFQNEAQLEKSRLLSDRFSAERPKGSFSTLEIQRTEQGDSAMYLCASSLAIDPRADTQYFGPGTRLTVL.

The V and J genes are TRBV11-2 and TRBJ2-7, with D perhaps matching TRBD1 (6 bases). This CDR3 contains 14 residues. Germline-derived CDR1 and CDR2 are SGHAT and FQNNGV. V was cut by 3 bases and J by 6 bases, with 15 bases left in between. CDR3 sequence (DNA): TGTGCCAGCAGCTTCTCATCCGGGACACTCGAGCAGTACTTC. Translating gives CASSFSSGTLEQYF.

For the CDR3, the DNA is TGTGCCAGCAGCTTGAGTGTCACTGAAGCTTTCTTT. Translating it yields CASSLSVTEAFF. This chain links TRBV7-2 with TRBJ1-1; D is uncertain. The CDR3 is made up of 12 amino acids. Per germline, CDR1 SGHTA and CDR2 FQGNSA. V was shortened by 3 bases and J by 4 bases, with 6 bases between the two germline ends.

The genes are TRBV4-3 and TRBJ2-7; 8 bases fit TRBD2. The ends lost 0 bases at V and 0 bases at J; junction bases unmatched: 4. The CDR3 spans 16 residues. Germline V gene lookup returns CDR1 LGHNA and CDR2 YSLEER. Here the CDR3 reads CASSQDGLAGSYEQYF. In DNA form, the CDR3 reads TGCGCCAGCAGCCAAGATGGCCTAGCGGGCTCCTACGAGCAGTACTTC.

The CDR3 loop is CASSQDLRLARNEQFF. Here the CDR3 DNA reads TGCGCCAGCAGCCAAGATCTGCGACTAGCGCGAAATGAGCAGTTCTTC. The chain couples TRBV4-3 to TRBJ2-1, with 8 bases lining up with TRBD2. Losses at the gene ends were 0 bases for V and 7 bases for J; bases not matched to a gene: 8. CDR1 and CDR2 from the germline V gene are LGHNA and YSLEER. This CDR3 has 16 residues.

This clone was observed a handful of times. The J gene is TRBJ2-1, the V gene TRBV19; 10 bases match TRBD2. CDR3 size: 14 residues. The germline V gene encodes CDR1 LNHDA and CDR2 SQIVND (reference sequence). V lost 4 bases and J lost 4; bases outside the gene matches: 1. The CDR3 sequence is CASSKLAGYNEQFF. CDR3 bases: TGTGCCAGTAGTAAACTAGCGGGGTACAATGAGCAGTTCTTC.

This clone was counted between two and nine times. The chain couples TRBV30 to TRBJ2-3, with D maybe TRBD2 (5 bases). CDR1 and CDR2 (germline): GTSNPN, SVGIG (reference sequence). The ends were cut back, 5 bases at V and 8 bases at J, with 11 bases in the middle. The CDR3 is 11 residues long. DNA of the CDR3: TGTGCCTGGTGTGCGGGTCGTACGCAGTATTTT. Its translation: CAWCAGRTQYF.

V usage is TRBV7-7 and J usage is TRBJ2-5; no reliable D call. V was trimmed by 5 bases and J by 2 bases, leaving 18 bases between them. The CDR3 contains 16 residues. Germline CDR1 and CDR2: SSHAT and FNYEAQ (reference sequence). This chain's CDR3 is CASSLFAGDLQETQYF. The CDR3, as DNA: TGTGCCAGCAGCCTTTTTGCTGGAGACCTTCAAGAGACCCAGTACTTC.

This clone has more than one count but fewer than ten. The sample holds other DNA sequences that translate to the same CDR3. The V call is TRBV20-1, the J call TRBJ2-3, with no clear D. CDR1 is DFQATT, CDR2 SNEGSKA, per germline (reference sequence). This CDR3 comprises 11 residues. Trimming took off 6 bases at V and 4 bases at J, with 8 bases between the two ends. CDR3 region: CSASPSDTQYF. The CDR3 bases are TGCAGTGCCTCACCCTCAGATACGCAGTATTTT.

This clone was seen more than once but under ten times. The V and J genes are TRBV10-3 and TRBJ2-3; 10 bases agree with TRBD2. V shed 4 bases and J 0 bases; nucleotides not matched to a gene: 1. CDR3 length: 15 residues. Germline V gives CDR1 ENHRY, CDR2 SYGVKD. The CDR3 nucleotides read TGTGCCATCAGTGCGACTAGCGGGAGCACAGATACGCAGTATTTT. It encodes CAISATSGSTDTQYF.

The chain links TRBV7-2 to TRBJ2-7; 8 positions agree with TRBD1. V trimming: 5 bases; J trimming: 3 bases; junction bases outside the gene matches: 12. Per the germline V gene, CDR1 is SGHTA and CDR2 is FQGNSA. CDR3 length: 16 amino acids. The CDR3 protein is CASSPRGQGFFYEQYV. CDR3 nucleotide sequence: TGTGCCAGCAGCCCGCGTGGACAGGGCTTCTTCTACGAGCAGTACGTC.

The count of this clone is one. The chain has TRBV2 and TRBJ2-5; maybe TRBD2 (5 bases). The CDR3 sequence is 13 residues long. Trimming took 7 bases from V and 5 from J, leaving 14 bases between them. The germline CDR1 and CDR2 sequences are SNHLY and FYNNEI. The CDR3, as DNA: TGTGCCAGCAATCGGCTAGCTCTGGAGACCCAGTACTTC. Translating it yields CASNRLALETQYF.

The table lists this clone with a few counts. This chain connects TRBV6-1 to TRBJ2-4, with D uncertain. Trimming stripped 6 bases from V and 6 bases from J, with 12 bases between. Germline lookup yields CDR1 MNHNS and CDR2 SASEGT. The CDR3 contains 13 residues. In nucleotides, the CDR3 is TGTGCCAGCAGGGGCGTACCGGGAAACATTCAGTACTTC. Its translation: CASRGVPGNIQYF.

This clone was observed a handful of times. The chain links TRBV7-9 to TRBJ2-1; the match to TRBD2 covers 9 bases. Germline CDR1 and CDR2: SEHNR and FQNEAQ (reference sequence). J was trimmed by 6 bases and V by 5 bases; bases with no gene match: 8. This CDR3 is 15 amino acids long. The chain's CDR3 is CASSPWGAGGNEQFF. The DNA for the CDR3 is TGTGCCAGCAGCCCCTGGGGAGCGGGAGGCAATGAGCAGTTCTTC. The full variable domain, completed using reference TRBV7-9 and TRBJ2-1, is DTGVSQNPRHKITKRGQNVTFRCDPISEHNRLYWYRQTLGQGPEFLTYFQNEAQLEKSRLLSDRFSAERPKGSFSTLEIQRTEQGDSAMYLCASSPWGAGGNEQFFGPGTRLTVL.

This clone was counted a few times. The V and J genes are TRBV21-1 and TRBJ2-3; the table calls TRBD2, which could not be checked here. TRBV21-1 is flagged as a pseudogene. This CDR3 has 15 residues. The CDR3 reads CASSKVSGLTDTQYF. As DNA, the CDR3 is TGTGCCAGCAGCAAAGTGTCGGGGTTGACAGATACGCAGTATTTT.

The V gene is TRBV4-3, the J gene TRBJ2-7; D may correspond to TRBD1 or TRBD2 (5 bases each). CDR3 length: 16 residues. In germline, CDR1 is LGHNA, CDR2 YSLEER. V lost 2 bases, J lost 3 bases, and 17 bases lay in between. The CDR3 region has the DNA TGCGCCAGCAGCCAACCCGGGACCCTAGCCCTCTACGAGCAGTACTTC. It codes for CASSQPGTLALYEQYF.

The rearrangement joins TRBV29-1 to TRBJ1-2, with unresolved D. V was pared by 3 bases and J by 7 bases, with 12 bases between. Germline V gene data show CDR1 as SQVTM and CDR2 as ANQGSEA. The CDR3 totals 12 residues. This CDR3 is CSVDPGVGGYTF. The CDR3, as DNA: TGCAGCGTTGATCCTGGGGTCGGTGGCTACACCTTC.

For the CDR3, the DNA is TGTGCCAGCAGTCCGATAGCGGGAGGAAGGACCTACAATGAGCAGTTCTTC. It is translated as CASSPIAGGRTYNEQFF. This sequence joins TRBV5-6 and TRBJ2-1; 10 positions match TRBD2. V dropped 5 bases and J dropped 2; count of bases not matched to a gene: 10. The CDR3 runs to 17 residues. CDR1 is SGHDT, CDR2 YYEEEE, per germline.

The chain couples TRBV7-9 to TRBJ2-2; D call uncertain. In germline, CDR1 is SEHNR, CDR2 FQNEAQ (reference sequence). Trimming took 0 bases from V and 4 from J, leaving 9 bases between them. The CDR3 has 15 residues. CDR3 loop: CASSLASGSTGELFF. CDR3 sequence (DNA): TGTGCCAGCAGCTTAGCTTCAGGCTCCACCGGGGAGCTGTTTTTT.